This TCR beta chain came from a study of regulatory T cells in long-lasting Graves disease. Sample time point: newly diagnosed GD, antithyroid drugs for less than 3 months. Generation of the TCR library employed RNA extracted from PBMCs. V was pared by 1 base and J by 3 bases, with 12 bases between. This CDR3 spans 15 amino acids. The germline CDR1 and CDR2 sequences are MGHRA and YSYEKL. A word on this clonotype: Its antigen remains unknown.

Investigators prepared the TCR beta libraries by applying iRepertoire HTBI primers and Arm-PCR of CDR3 regions. One entry per CDR3 protein, called by TCRdb with MiXCR from the multiplex PCR reads. This table holds 580,000 or so distinct CDR3 sequences, around 16% found once. General observations from the study: Among persistent patients, a larger number of public clonotypes were shared (approximately 3,000) than among newly diagnosed patients (roughly 1,000). Persistent cases favored TRBV28, TRBJ1-2 and TRBJ2-5.

These sequences were also reported in another study, on T cells in Graves' hyperthyroidism and ophthalmopathy. That source reports: First-round RT-PCR targeting the TCR CDR3 was performed with the HTBI primer set. Researchers found most expanded thyroid clonotypes above 0.001 in blood as well.

The chain employs TRBV4-1 and TRBJ1-1; D remains unclear. The source of this sequence is a man between 18 and 35 years old with Graves disease. The sequencing here drew on peripheral blood mononuclear cells (PBMCs), taken at new diagnosis, from a patient treated with antithyroid drugs. The CDR3 coding sequence is TGCGCCAGCAGCCAAGGAGGGAGCAGAGACACTGAAGCTTTCTTT. It yields the protein CASSQGGSRDTEAFF.